The following is a T cell receptor (beta chain) sequence with its context. Its antigen is undetermined. The PCR had 60 Vbeta and 13 Jbeta primers. Assay used: immunoSEQ multiplex PCR; TCRdb lists only in-frame clones, some missing. The sample consists of some 180,000 clones, about four fifths of them appearing once. Germline V gives CDR1 MNHNY, CDR2 SVGAGI (reference sequence). CDR3 size: 14 residues. The V and J ends lost 5 bases and 1 base respectively, with 10 bases between them. This sample was included in a study of cytomegalovirus exposure and HLA in healthy donors. Study-level points and caveats: Data from an earlier analysis indicated that most TCR beta V segments were productive either about 90% or about 30% of the time.

Sequences were obtained from PBMCs. The TCR sequence derives from a male donor in good health and CMV-seronegative. This chain links TRBV6-6 with TRBJ2-3; a possible D gene is TRBD2 (5 bases). The CDR3 region is CASSRGSRTDTQYF. The CDR3 DNA is TGTGCCAGCAGTAGAGGGAGCCGCACAGATACGCAGTATTTT.